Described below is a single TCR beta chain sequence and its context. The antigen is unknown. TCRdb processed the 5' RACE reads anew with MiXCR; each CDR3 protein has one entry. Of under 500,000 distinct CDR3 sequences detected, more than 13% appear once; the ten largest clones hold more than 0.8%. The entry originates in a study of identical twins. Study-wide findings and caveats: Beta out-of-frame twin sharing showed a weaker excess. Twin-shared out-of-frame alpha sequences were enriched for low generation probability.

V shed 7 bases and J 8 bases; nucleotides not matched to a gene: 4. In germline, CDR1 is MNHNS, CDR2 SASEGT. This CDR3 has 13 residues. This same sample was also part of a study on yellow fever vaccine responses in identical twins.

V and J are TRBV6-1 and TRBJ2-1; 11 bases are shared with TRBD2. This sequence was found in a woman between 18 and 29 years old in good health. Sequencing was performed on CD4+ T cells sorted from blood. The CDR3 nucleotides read TGTGCCAGCATCCCTAGCGGGGGGCATGAGCAGTTCTTC. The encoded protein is CASIPSGGHEQFF.